A single sample is the source of the 13 T cell receptor beta chains below, sequenced in a study of cytomegalovirus exposure and HLA in healthy donors. The repertoire was sequenced with immunoSEQ multiplex PCR; TCRdb's copy has only in-frame clones and lacks some. The sample has some 240,000 clones, roughly 87% seen once. Material for sequencing was PBMCs. The receptors were gathered from a young woman in good health and CMV-seropositive.

The chain recombines TRBV5-1 with TRBJ1-2; D is unclear. The V gene lost 0 bases and the J gene lost 0 bases, with 6 bases spanning the gap. This CDR3 is built from 14 residues. In germline, CDR1 is SGHRS, CDR2 YFSETQ. CDR3 sequence: CASSLDRTNYGYTF. CDR3 nucleotides: TGCGCCAGCAGCTTGGACAGAACTAACTATGGCTACACCTTC.

The chain recombines TRBV7-6 with TRBJ2-1, with D possibly being TRBD2 (6 bases). The CDR3 is 14 amino acids. Germline CDR1 and CDR2: SGHVS and FNYEAQ. Trimming removed 5 bases at V and 7 bases at J, with 15 bases between. CDR3 sequence (DNA): TGTGCCAGCAGCCTCAAGGGACTTGCAAATGAGCAGTTCTTC. Translation: CASSLKGLANEQFF.

The V gene is TRBV7-8, the J gene TRBJ1-1; maybe TRBD1 (5 bases). Deletions cut 6 bases from V and 3 bases from J, with 17 bases between. In germline, CDR1 is SGHVS, CDR2 FQNEAQ. This CDR3 spans 15 amino acids. The CDR3 protein is CASSNSGNMHTEAFF. In nucleotides, the CDR3 is TGTGCCAGCAGTAACTCAGGGAACATGCACACTGAAGCTTTCTTT. Using reference TRBV7-8 and TRBJ1-1 for the parts outside the CDR3, the full variable domain is GAGVSQSPRYKVAKRGQDVALRCDPISGHVSLFWYQQALGQGPEFLTYFQNEAQLDKSGLPSDRFFAERPEGSVSTLKIQRTQQEDSAVYLCASSNSGNMHTEAFFGQGTRLTVV.

The chain carries TRBV12-5 and TRBJ2-7; 9 nucleotides agree with TRBD1. CDR3 size: 15 residues. The germline gives CDR1 LGHNT, CDR2 FRNRAP. The trim removed 3 bases at V and 6 bases at J, leaving 9 bases unmatched. The CDR3 region is CASGLAGTGHFEQYF. The CDR3 DNA is TGTGCTAGTGGTTTAGCCGGGACAGGGCATTTCGAGCAGTACTTC.

This sequence joins TRBV9 and TRBJ2-2, with 9 bases aligning to TRBD1. V shed 0 bases, J shed 7 bases, and the junction held 7 bases outside the gene matches. Looked up from germline, CDR1 is SGDLS and CDR2 is YYNGEE. The CDR3 runs to 16 residues. CDR3 loop: CASSVEKGQGYGELFF. The CDR3 nucleotides read TGTGCCAGCAGCGTAGAGAAGGGACAGGGTTACGGGGAGCTGTTTTTT.

The gene calls are TRBV28 and TRBJ1-4; D is ambiguous. This CDR3 is 15 amino acids long. Germline CDR1 and CDR2: MDHEN and SYDVKM. V lost 2 bases and J 1 base, leaving 8 bases between the germline ends. CDR3 DNA: TGTGCCAGCAGTTTACCTCTCGGAACTAATGAAAAACTGTTTTTT. Protein sequence: CASSLPLGTNEKLFF.

The chain couples TRBV5-1 to TRBJ2-5, with D tentatively TRBD1 (6 bases). CDR1 SGHRS and CDR2 YFSETQ come from the germline V gene. This CDR3 is 14 amino acids long. V shed 4 bases and J shed 1 base, with 11 bases lying between them. The CDR3 reads CASSRRTVQETQYF. In nucleotides, the CDR3 is TGCGCCAGCAGCCGCAGGACAGTCCAAGAGACCCAGTACTTC.

The V and J genes are TRBV18 and TRBJ2-7; 7 nucleotides agree with TRBD1. Trimming at V came to 4 bases and at J to 5 bases, leaving 5 bases not matched to a gene. The germline V gene has CDR1 KGHSH and CDR2 LQKENI. The CDR3 has 13 amino acids. The CDR3 nucleotides read TGTGCCAGCTCACTCCGACAGGGCCACGAGCAGTACTTC. It codes for CASSLRQGHEQYF.

For the CDR3, the DNA is TGTGCCAGTAGTATAGTCCCCTACAGGGGACCTGGAAACACCATATATTTT. As protein: CASSIVPYRGPGNTIYF. The chain joins TRBV19 to TRBJ1-3; 7 bases fit TRBD1. Losses at the gene ends were 1 base for V and 2 bases for J; bases not matched to a gene: 8. This CDR3 is 17 amino acids long. CDR1 is LNHDA, CDR2 SQIVND, per germline (reference sequence).

This rearrangement joins TRBV21-1 to TRBJ2-5; the table's D gene call, TRBD2, was not cross checked with the DNA. TRBV21-1 is listed as a pseudogene. The CDR3 spans 15 residues. CDR3 protein: CASSKKAAGEETQYF. CDR3 bases: TGTGCCAGCAGCAAAAAGGCAGCGGGAGAAGAGACCCAGTACTTC.

The CDR3 loop is CASRLANGEQYF. The DNA for the CDR3 is TGTGCAAGTCGCTTAGCGAACGGGGAGCAGTACTTC. The V and J genes are TRBV12-2 and TRBJ2-7; the table's D gene call, TRBD2, was not cross checked with the DNA. TRBV12-2 has pseudogene status. There are 12 residues in the CDR3.

The V and J genes are TRBV7-2 and TRBJ2-7, with 7 positions matching TRBD2. Germline V gene lookup returns CDR1 SGHTA and CDR2 FQGNSA. The J segment lost 4 bases and the V segment lost 2 bases, leaving 8 bases of the junction unmatched. This CDR3 comprises 15 residues. The CDR3 bases are TGTGCCAGCAGCTTAAGGGCGGGAGACGGGTACGAGCAGTACTTC. This codes for CASSLRAGDGYEQYF.

The V gene is TRBV28, the J gene TRBJ2-2; 7 nucleotides align to TRBD1. V gave up 8 bases and J gave up 4 bases; unmatched junction bases: 7. The germline CDR1 and CDR2 sequences are MDHEN and SYDVKM. CDR3 size: 14 residues. CDR3 residues: CASGIRGTTGELFF. CDR3 nucleotides: TGTGCCAGCGGGATCAGGGGGACCACCGGGGAGCTGTTTTTT.